Following are 2 T cell receptor beta chains from one sample sequenced in a study of cytomegalovirus exposure and HLA in healthy donors. PCR employed 60 Vbeta and 13 Jbeta primers. The table came from immunoSEQ multiplex PCR; TCRdb's copy has only in-frame clones and leaves some out. The table has about 92,000 clones, roughly 80% seen once. Sequencing was carried out using PBMCs. These receptors were collected from a girl aged 2 to 9 in good health and CMV-seropositive.

This rearrangement joins TRBV5-1 to TRBJ1-1, with 11 bases identical to TRBD1. Germline assignment: CDR1 SGHRS and CDR2 YFSETQ. There are 15 residues in the CDR3. Unmatched junction bases numbered 3, after V lost 1 base and J lost 4 bases. CDR3 DNA sequence: TGCGCCAGCAGCTTGAGAGGACAGGGGGCCACTGAAGCTTTCTTT. Translating it yields CASSLRGQGATEAFF.

The rearrangement uses TRBV2 and TRBJ2-5, with TRBD2 matching 8 bases. The better agreement between TRBJ2-7 and the DNA end casts doubt on the J call. This CDR3 region has 12 residues. Germline loops: CDR1 SNHLY, CDR2 FYNNEI. CDR3 in DNA: TGTGCCAGCAGAACCGGGGGGGTCGAGCAGTACTTC. Translating it yields CASRTGGVEQYF.